The next 9 T cell receptor beta chains were all read from a single sample in a study of regulatory T cells in long-lasting Graves disease. The time point was: persistent/refractory GD, antithyroid drugs over 5 years with positive TRAb. Generation of the TCR library employed RNA extracted from PBMCs. Assembly of TCR beta libraries relied on iRepertoire HTBI primers together with Arm-PCR of CDR3 regions. One entry per CDR3 protein results from TCRdb running MiXCR on the multiplex PCR reads. The table has under 500,000 distinct CDR3 sequences, less than 25% seen once. The sequencing used peripheral blood mononuclear cells (PBMCs), collected when the disease was refractory, from a patient treated with antithyroid drugs. All receptors derive from a female donor with Graves disease.

This chain links TRBV27 with TRBJ1-1; D is unclear. Deletions cut 0 bases from V and 6 bases from J, with 17 bases between. The CDR3 has 16 residues. From germline, CDR1 is MNHEY and CDR2 SMNVEV (reference sequence). The CDR3 DNA sequence: TGTGCCAGCAGTTTATCCCACTCGGCAGGAGACGCTGAAGCTTTCTTT. Translated, it gives CASSLSHSAGDAEAFF.

This clonotype has at least ten counts. The CDR3 sequence is CSARKDRGNYGYTF. In nucleotides, the CDR3 is TGCAGTGCTAGAAAAGACAGGGGCAACTATGGCTACACCTTC. This rearrangement joins TRBV20-1 to TRBJ1-2; TRBD1 aligns across 8 bases. V was clipped by 2 bases and J by 2 bases; unmatched bases: 4. Germline CDR1 reads DFQATT; CDR2 reads SNEGSKA (reference sequence). This CDR3 spans 14 amino acids.

There are many counts of this clonotype. The chain uses TRBV24-1 and TRBJ2-7; weak D call: TRBD2 (5 bases). The germline V and J ends were trimmed by 6 bases and 5 bases, with 10 bases remaining between them. Germline V lookup: CDR1 KGHDR, CDR2 SFDVKD. The length of the CDR3 is 12 residues. The CDR3 reads CATSRAGHEQYF. The CDR3, as DNA: TGTGCCACCAGTCGCGCGGGCCACGAGCAGTACTTC.

The table lists this clonotype with many counts. V and J are TRBV12-5 and TRBJ2-7; unclear D gene. V gave up 7 bases and J gave up 6 bases, with 16 bases separating them. The CDR3 length is 13 residues. The germline gives CDR1 LGHNT, CDR2 FRNRAP. CDR3 sequence: CASVAPSSPEQYF. In DNA, the CDR3 is TGTGCTAGTGTGGCCCCGAGCTCTCCCGAGCAGTACTTC.

This clonotype was observed many times. V is TRBV30 and J is TRBJ2-5, with D unresolved. V lost 2 bases, J lost 0 bases, and 7 bases lay in between. The length of the CDR3 is 13 residues. Germline-derived CDR1 and CDR2 are GTSNPN and SVGIG (reference sequence). The CDR3 is CAWSKGNQETQYF. The DNA for the CDR3 is TGTGCCTGGAGTAAGGGAAACCAAGAGACCCAGTACTTC.

This clonotype was observed at least ten times. The genes are TRBV6-2 or TRBV6-3 and TRBJ2-7, with D unresolved. Trimming removed 4 bases from V and 6 bases from J, with 1 base in between. This CDR3 contains 9 residues. CDR1 is MNHEY and CDR2 is SVGEGT in the germline V gene. The CDR3, as DNA: TGTGCCAGCAGTTCCGAGCAGTACTTC. It is translated as CASSSEQYF.

This chain joins TRBV6-1 and TRBJ2-6; 11 bases fit TRBD2. The CDR3 sequence is 18 residues long. V dropped 5 bases and J dropped 3; count of bases not matched to a gene: 9. Germline V gives CDR1 MNHNS, CDR2 SASEGT. The chain's CDR3 is CASSRTSGSGLGANVLTF. CDR3 coding DNA: TGTGCCAGCAGTCGAACTAGCGGGAGTGGGCTTGGGGCCAACGTCCTGACTTTC.

This clonotype was recorded at least ten times. The rearrangement links TRBV12-3 or TRBV12-4 to TRBJ2-5; D uncertain. The CDR3 contains 13 residues. V was cut by 7 bases and J by 3 bases, with 12 bases left in between. CDR3 sequence (DNA): TGTGCCAGCACCCCGAGGAATAAAGAGACCCAGTACTTC. As protein: CASTPRNKETQYF.

This clonotype was detected many times. This chain links TRBV28 with TRBJ2-7, with D perhaps TRBD1 (6 bases). This CDR3 comprises 14 residues. V lost 4 bases and J 3 bases, leaving 13 bases between the germline ends. Per germline, CDR1 MDHEN and CDR2 SYDVKM. CDR3 region: CASSYSGANYEQYF. The CDR3 DNA reads TGTGCCAGCAGTTACTCAGGGGCCAACTACGAGCAGTACTTC.